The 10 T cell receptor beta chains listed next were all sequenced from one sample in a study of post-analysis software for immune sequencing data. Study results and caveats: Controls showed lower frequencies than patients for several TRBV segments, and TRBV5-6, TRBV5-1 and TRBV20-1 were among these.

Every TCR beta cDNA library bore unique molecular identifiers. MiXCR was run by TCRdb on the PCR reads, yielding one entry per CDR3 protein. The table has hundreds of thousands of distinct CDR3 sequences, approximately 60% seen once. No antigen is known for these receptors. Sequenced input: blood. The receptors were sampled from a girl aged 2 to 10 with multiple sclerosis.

The CDR3 bases are TGTGCCAGCAGTGGACAGGGGGCGGGCAATCAGCCCCAGCATTTT. The encoded protein is CASSGQGAGNQPQHF. V gene TRBV6-2 or TRBV6-3 combines with J gene TRBJ1-5; 11 nucleotides align to TRBD1. V lost 5 bases and J lost 2; bases outside the gene matches: 2. Germline V CDR1 and CDR2: MNHEY, SVGEGT. The CDR3 contains 15 residues.

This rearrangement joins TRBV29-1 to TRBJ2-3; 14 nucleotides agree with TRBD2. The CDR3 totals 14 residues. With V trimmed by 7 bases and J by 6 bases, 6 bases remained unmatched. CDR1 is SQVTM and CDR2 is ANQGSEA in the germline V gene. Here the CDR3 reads CSEAGLAGGDTQYF. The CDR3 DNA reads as TGCAGCGAGGCCGGACTAGCGGGGGGTGATACGCAGTATTTT.

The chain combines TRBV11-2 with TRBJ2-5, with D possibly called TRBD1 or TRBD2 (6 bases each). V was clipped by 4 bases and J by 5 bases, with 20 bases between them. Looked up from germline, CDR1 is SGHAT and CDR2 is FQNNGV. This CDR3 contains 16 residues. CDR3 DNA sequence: TGTGCCAGCAGCTCCAAGGAGGTGGGGGGCTTGGAGACCCAGTACTTC. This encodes CASSSKEVGGLETQYF.

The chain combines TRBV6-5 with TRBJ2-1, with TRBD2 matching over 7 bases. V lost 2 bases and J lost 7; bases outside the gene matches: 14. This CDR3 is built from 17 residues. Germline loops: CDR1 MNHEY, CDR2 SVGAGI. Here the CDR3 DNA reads TGTGCCAGCAGTTACGGTGGATTGGGGGGAGGGGTGAATGAGCAGTTCTTC. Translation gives CASSYGGLGGGVNEQFF.

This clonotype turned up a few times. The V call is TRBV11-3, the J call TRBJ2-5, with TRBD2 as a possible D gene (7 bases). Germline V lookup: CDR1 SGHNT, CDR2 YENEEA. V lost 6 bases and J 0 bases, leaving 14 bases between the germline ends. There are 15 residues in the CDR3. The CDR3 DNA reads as TGTGCCAGCAGGAGACCCGGGGGGCACCAAGAGACCCAGTACTTC. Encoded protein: CASRRPGGHQETQYF.

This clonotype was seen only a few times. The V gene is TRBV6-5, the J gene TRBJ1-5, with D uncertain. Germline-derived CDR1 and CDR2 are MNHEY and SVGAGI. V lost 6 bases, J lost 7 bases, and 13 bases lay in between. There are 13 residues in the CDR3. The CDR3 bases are TGTGCCAGCAGACTCGGAAGTAGACAGCCCCAGCATTTT. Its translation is CASRLGSRQPQHF.

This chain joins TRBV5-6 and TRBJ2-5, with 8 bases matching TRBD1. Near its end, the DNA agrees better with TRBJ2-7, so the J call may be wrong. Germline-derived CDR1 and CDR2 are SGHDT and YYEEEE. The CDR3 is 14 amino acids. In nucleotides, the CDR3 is TGTGCCAGCAGCGAGACAGGGGCGTCCTACGAGCAGTACTTC. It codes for CASSETGASYEQYF.

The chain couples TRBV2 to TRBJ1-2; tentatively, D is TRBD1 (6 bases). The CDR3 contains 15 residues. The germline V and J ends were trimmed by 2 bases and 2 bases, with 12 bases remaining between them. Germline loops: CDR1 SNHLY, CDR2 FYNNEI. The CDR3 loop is CASSERGTFNYGYTF. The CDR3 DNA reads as TGTGCCAGCAGTGAAAGGGGGACTTTCAACTATGGCTACACCTTC.

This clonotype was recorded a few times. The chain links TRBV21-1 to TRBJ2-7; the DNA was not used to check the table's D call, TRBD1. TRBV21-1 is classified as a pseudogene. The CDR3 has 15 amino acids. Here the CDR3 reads CASSRDRRSSYEQYF. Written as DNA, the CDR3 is TGTGCCAGCAGCCGCGACAGGAGAAGCTCCTACGAGCAGTACTTC.

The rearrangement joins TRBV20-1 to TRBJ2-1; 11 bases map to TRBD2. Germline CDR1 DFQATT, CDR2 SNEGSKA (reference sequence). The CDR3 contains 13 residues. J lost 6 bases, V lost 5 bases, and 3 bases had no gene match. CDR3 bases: TGCAGTGCTCAACTAGCGGGGGTCAATGAGCAGTTCTTC. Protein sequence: CSAQLAGVNEQFF.